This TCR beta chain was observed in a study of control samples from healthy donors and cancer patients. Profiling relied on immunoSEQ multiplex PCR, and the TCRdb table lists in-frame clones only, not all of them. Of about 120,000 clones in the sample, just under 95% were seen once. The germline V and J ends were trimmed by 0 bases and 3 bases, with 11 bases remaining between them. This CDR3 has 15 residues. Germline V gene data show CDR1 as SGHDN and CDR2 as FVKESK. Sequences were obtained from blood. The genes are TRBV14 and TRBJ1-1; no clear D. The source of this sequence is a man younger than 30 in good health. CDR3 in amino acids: CASSQDPNQDTEAFF. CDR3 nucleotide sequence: TGTGCCAGCAGCCAAGATCCCAATCAGGACACTGAAGCTTTCTTT.